This T cell receptor (beta chain) was retrieved from a study of cytomegalovirus exposure and HLA in healthy donors. In regard to this clone: What it binds is unknown.

Both 60 Vbeta primers and 13 Jbeta primers went into the PCR. Repertoires were generated with immunoSEQ multiplex PCR, while TCRdb's copy carries only in-frame clones and drops some. The sample shows about 140,000 clones, 82% of them seen only once. Study outcomes and limitations: TCR beta V- and J-gene trimming, according to a later analysis, was linked to a missense DCLRE1C variant.

Per germline, CDR1 SNHLY and CDR2 FYNNEI. Trimming pared 6 bases from V and 10 bases from J, leaving 4 bases between. The CDR3 spans 9 residues. What was sequenced was PBMCs. V and J are TRBV2 and TRBJ2-1; no reliable D call. This receptor was identified in a woman aged 40-49 years in good health and CMV-seronegative. CDR3 residues: CASRREQFF. In DNA, the CDR3 is TGTGCCAGCAGGCGGGAGCAGTTCTTC.